What follows are 2 T cell receptor beta chains derived from one specimen sequenced in a study of human T cells and chemical hapten exposure. TCRdb passed the 5' RACE reads through MiXCR, listing each CDR3 protein once. The sample lists about 120,000 distinct CDR3 sequences; approximately 20% were seen once. Someone pulled total RNA out of unfractionated whole blood. The source is a human donor in good health.

This clonotype appeared a few times. This rearrangement joins TRBV29-1 to TRBJ1-5; D is ambiguous. The ends were cut back, 0 bases at V and 1 base at J, with 4 bases in the middle. Germline CDR1 is SQVTM and CDR2 is ANQGSEA. There are 13 residues in the CDR3. CDR3 in DNA: TGCAGCGTTGAAGAGAACAGCAATCAGCCCCAGCATTTT. It yields the protein CSVEENSNQPQHF.

This chain joins TRBV27 and TRBJ2-3; 9 bases line up with TRBD2. Germline V gene lookup returns CDR1 MNHEY and CDR2 SMNVEV (reference sequence). This CDR3 contains 15 residues. Unmatched junction bases numbered 8, after V lost 5 bases and J lost 5 bases. In nucleotides, the CDR3 is TGTGCCAGCAGTGCCTCGACTAGCGGAAAAGATACGCAGTATTTT. Protein: CASSASTSGKDTQYF.